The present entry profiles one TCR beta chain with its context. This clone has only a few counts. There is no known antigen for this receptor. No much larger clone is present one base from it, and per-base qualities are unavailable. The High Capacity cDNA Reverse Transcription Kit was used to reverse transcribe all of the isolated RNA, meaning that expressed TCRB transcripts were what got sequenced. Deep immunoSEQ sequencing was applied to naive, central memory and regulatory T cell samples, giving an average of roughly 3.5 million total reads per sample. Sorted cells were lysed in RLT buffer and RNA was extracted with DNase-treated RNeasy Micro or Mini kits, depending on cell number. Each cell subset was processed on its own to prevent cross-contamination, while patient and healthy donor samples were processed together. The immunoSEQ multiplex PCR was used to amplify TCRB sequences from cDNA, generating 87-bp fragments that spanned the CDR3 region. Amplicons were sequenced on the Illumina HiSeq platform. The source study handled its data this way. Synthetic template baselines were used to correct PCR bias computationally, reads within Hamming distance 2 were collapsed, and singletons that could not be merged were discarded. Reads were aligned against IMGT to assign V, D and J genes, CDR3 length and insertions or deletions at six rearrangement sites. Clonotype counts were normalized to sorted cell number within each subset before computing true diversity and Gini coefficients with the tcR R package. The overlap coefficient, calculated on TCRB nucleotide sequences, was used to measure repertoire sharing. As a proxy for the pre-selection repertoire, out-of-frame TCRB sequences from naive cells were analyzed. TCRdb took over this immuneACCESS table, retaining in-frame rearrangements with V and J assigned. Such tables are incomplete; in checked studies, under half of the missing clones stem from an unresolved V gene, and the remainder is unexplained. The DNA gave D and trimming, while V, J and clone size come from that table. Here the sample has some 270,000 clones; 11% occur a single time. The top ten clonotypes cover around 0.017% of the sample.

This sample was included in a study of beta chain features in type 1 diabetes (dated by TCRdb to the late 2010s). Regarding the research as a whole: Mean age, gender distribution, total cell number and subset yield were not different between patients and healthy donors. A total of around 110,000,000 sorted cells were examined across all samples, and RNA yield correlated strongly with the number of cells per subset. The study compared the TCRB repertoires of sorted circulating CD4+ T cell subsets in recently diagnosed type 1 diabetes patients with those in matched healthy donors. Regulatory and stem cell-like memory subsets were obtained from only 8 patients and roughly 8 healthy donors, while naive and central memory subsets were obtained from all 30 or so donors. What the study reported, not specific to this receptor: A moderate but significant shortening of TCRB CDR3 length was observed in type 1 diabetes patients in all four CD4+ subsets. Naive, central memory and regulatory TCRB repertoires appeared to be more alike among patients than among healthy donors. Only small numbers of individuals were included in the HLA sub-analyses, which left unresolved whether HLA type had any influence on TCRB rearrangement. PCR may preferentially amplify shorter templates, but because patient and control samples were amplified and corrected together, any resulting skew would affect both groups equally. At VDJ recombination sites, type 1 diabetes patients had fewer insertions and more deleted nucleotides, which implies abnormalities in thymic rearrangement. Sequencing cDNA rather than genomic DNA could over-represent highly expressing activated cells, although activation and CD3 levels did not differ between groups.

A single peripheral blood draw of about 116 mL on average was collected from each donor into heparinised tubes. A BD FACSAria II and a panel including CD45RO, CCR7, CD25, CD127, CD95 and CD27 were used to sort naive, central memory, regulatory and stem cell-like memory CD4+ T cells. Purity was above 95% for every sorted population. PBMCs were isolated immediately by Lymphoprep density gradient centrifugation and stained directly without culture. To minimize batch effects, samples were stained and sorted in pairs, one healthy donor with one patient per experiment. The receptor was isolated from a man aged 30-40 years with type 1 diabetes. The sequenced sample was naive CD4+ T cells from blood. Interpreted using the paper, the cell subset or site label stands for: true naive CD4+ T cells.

In nucleotides, the sequence is TGCGCCAGCAGCTCCAGGGGAAGGGGCACAGATACGCAGTATTTT. Protein translation: CASSSRGRGTDTQYF. The chain is encoded by TRBV5-1 joined to TRBJ2-3; possibly the D gene is TRBD1, per 6 matching bases. The germline V gene supplies CDR1 SGHRS and CDR2 YFSETQ. V and J are truncated by 3 bases and 1 base respectively, leaving an intervening sequence of 12 bases. The CDR3 holds 15 amino acids from the cysteine to the phenylalanine. The CDR3 DNA has 45 bases and is translated from base 1.